Listed here is a single T cell receptor (beta chain). Using immunoSEQ multiplex PCR, the repertoire was profiled, and TCRdb retains in-frame clones only, with some absent. The table shows just over 60,000 clones, with about 90% occurring only once. Looked up from germline, CDR1 is LGHNA and CDR2 is YNFKEQ. V was pared by 2 bases and J by 0 bases, with 16 bases between. The CDR3 runs 18 residues. This specimen belongs to a study of technical replicates of blood from a few donors. Sequencing used PBMCs. The rearrangement uses TRBV4-2 and TRBJ2-2; perhaps TRBD1 as D (6 bases). The receptor was isolated from a human donor in good health. Some clones in this sample may be carry-over from other donors' samples. DNA for the CDR3: TGTGCCAGCAGCCAATACCCCCCCGGGACACCGAACACCGGGGAGCTGTTTTTT. Residues: CASSQYPPGTPNTGELFF.